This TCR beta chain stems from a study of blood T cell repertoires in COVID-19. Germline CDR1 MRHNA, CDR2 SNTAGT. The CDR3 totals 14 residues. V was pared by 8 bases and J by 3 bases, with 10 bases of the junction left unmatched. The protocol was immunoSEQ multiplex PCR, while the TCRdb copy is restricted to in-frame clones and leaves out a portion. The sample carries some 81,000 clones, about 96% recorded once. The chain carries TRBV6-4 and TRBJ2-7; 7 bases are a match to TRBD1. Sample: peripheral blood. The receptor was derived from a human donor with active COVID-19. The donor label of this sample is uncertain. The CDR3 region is CASGRAGGYYEQYF. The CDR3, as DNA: TGTGCCAGCGGCAGGGCAGGGGGTTACTACGAGCAGTACTTC.